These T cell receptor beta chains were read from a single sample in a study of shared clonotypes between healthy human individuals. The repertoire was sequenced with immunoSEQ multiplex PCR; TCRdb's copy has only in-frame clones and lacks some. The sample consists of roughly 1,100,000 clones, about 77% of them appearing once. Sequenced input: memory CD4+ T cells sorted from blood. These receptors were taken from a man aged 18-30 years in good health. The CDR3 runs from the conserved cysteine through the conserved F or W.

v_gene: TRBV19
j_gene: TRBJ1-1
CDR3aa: CATRALGALGVAFF

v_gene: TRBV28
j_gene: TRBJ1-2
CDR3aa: CASSLGISYTF

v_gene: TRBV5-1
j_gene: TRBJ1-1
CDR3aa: CASSPGLGGTEAFF

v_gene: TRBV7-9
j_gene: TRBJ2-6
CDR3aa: CASSPDNSGANVLTF

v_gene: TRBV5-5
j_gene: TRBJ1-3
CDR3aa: CASSKGHGQGSGNTIYF

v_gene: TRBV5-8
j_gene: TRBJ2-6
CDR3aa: CASSLVLVSGANVLTF

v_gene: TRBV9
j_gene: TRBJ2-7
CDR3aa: CASSQTVSSYEQYF

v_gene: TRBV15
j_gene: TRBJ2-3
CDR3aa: CATSRPGGGQGTQYF

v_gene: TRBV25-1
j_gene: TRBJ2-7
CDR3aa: CASRAGGAGEREQYF

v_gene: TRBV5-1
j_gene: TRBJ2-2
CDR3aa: CASSLAPGGNTGELFF

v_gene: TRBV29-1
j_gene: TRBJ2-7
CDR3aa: CSATSDGNSYEQYF

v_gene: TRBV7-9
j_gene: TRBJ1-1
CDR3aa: CASSLRAGGGGTEAFF

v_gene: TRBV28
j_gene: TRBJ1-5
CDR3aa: CASSFSSYSNQPQHF

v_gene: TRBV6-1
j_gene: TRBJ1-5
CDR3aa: CASAGGSNQPQHF

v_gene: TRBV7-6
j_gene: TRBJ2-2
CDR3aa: CASKRTGGVWDTGELFF

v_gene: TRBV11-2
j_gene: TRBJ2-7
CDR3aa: CASSPNYEQYF

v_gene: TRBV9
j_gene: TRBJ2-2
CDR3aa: CASSEFTHLAGELFF

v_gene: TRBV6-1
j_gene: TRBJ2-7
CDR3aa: CASSRVSGSRREQYF

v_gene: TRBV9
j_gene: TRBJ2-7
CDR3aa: CASSVGGQGGEQYF

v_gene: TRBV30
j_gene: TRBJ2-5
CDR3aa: CAWSRETQYF

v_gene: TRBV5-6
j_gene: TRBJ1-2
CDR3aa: CASSFLDRGSSNYGYTF

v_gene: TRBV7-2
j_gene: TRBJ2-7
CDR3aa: CASTNRGTGGNEQYF

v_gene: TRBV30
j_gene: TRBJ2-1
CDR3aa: CAWTGSAGGEQFF